This passage covers 3 T cell receptor beta chains from one sample sequenced in a study of OX40 agonist ivuxolimab in advanced cancers. Produced via immunoSEQ multiplex PCR; TCRdb's table is partial and in-frame only. Here the sample spans fewer than 65,000 clones, roughly nine tenths being singletons. The sample here was CD4+ or CD8+ T cells sorted from blood, taken in a trial of the OX40 agonist ivuxolimab. The receptors here all came from an adult with an advanced solid tumor such as melanoma, head and neck, liver or kidney cancer.

The chain joins TRBV6-5 to TRBJ1-5, with no clear D. The CDR3 has 15 amino acids. V was cut by 5 bases and J by 2 bases, with 13 bases left in between. Germline V gives CDR1 MNHEY, CDR2 SVGAGI. CDR3 sequence (DNA): TGTGCCAGCAGTCTTGCGTGGGGTGGCAATCAGCCCCAGCATTTT. This gives the protein CASSLAWGGNQPQHF.

The rearrangement links TRBV27 to TRBJ1-1; D unclear. The V gene's germline CDR1 is MNHEY and CDR2 SMNVEV (reference sequence). The CDR3 totals 14 residues. V lost 4 bases and J 1 base, leaving 10 bases between the germline ends. Here the CDR3 DNA reads TGTGCCAGCAGTTCAGACCTCAAGAACACTGAAGCTTTCTTT. Amino acids: CASSSDLKNTEAFF.

The chain links TRBV11-2 to TRBJ2-2; D not certain. The V and J ends lost 5 bases and 5 bases respectively, with 6 bases between them. Per the germline V gene, CDR1 is SGHAT and CDR2 is FQNNGV. CDR3 length: 12 residues. The chain's CDR3 is CASSRSTGELFF. The DNA of the CDR3 is TGTGCCAGCAGCCGATCAACCGGGGAGCTGTTTTTT.